The clone carrying this T cell receptor beta chain was seen a handful of times. The antigen is undetermined. The 5'RACE template-switching step produced TCR cDNA and added a universal primer site and UMIs. TCRdb analysed the 5' RACE reads with MiXCR anew, one entry per CDR3 protein. The data contain 200,000 or so distinct CDR3 sequences, about 7% of them singletons. The entry originates in a study of T cells after yellow fever vaccination. Points from the study as a whole: Reappearance after the booster was seen for most primary-vaccination clones, at 96% CD4 and about 90% CD8. A small share of clonotypes appeared in both CD4 and CD8 compartments.

The CDR3 is 15 amino acids. V was pared by 4 bases and J by 4 bases, with 8 bases of the junction left unmatched. From germline, CDR1 is MNHEY and CDR2 SVGAGI. The gene calls are TRBV6-5 and TRBJ2-5, with 8 nucleotides matching TRBD2. The sample was CD4+ T cells sorted from PBMCs, taken on the day of the yellow fever booster vaccination. The sequence was obtained from a man younger than 45 who received the YFV17D yellow fever vaccine. As DNA, the CDR3 is TGTGCCAGCAGTTCCCCGGGAGGGCGGGGAGAGACCCAGTACTTC. It is translated as CASSSPGGRGETQYF.